This T cell receptor (beta chain) was found in a study of shared clonotypes between healthy human individuals. Trimming stripped 8 bases from V and 2 bases from J, with 13 bases between. This CDR3 is built from 13 residues. Per germline, CDR1 KGHSH and CDR2 LQKENI. Adult Caucasians living in Nashville, Tennessee made up all of the donors. Assay execution proceeded at the deep level. A roughly 200 ng quantity of DNA, 29,000 or so T cell genomes, went into the sorted-subset replicate PCRs. The method was immunoSEQ multiplex PCR; TCRdb's version includes in-frame clones alone and lacks a portion of them. Of a few million clones listed, 93% are singletons.

Specimen: naive CD4+ T cells from PBMCs. The subset here: CD45RA+ positively selected. The TCR was taken from a man in his late teens or twenties in good health. Some clones in this sample may be carry-over from other donors' samples. The chain combines TRBV18 with TRBJ2-7; D gene uncertain. The CDR3 sequence is CASRRDFAYEQYF. The DNA for the CDR3 is TGTGCCAGCAGAAGGGATTTTGCCTACGAGCAGTACTTC.